This TCR beta chain was retrieved from a study of blood T cell repertoires in COVID-19 (dated by TCRdb to the early 2020s). With respect to the entire study: Collaborator samples came from the United States, Italy and Spain and covered acute and convalescent phases of COVID-19. The repertoires were released in a freely available public database meant as a resource for research on the immune response to SARS-CoV-2. A de-identified subject ID, COVID-19 status, age in years and sex were almost always included in the sample metadata. Samples were obtained from the ongoing ImmuneRACE study (first 160 participants) and from 1,254 subjects provided by 6 global collaborators. Where available, HLA class I and class II types were obtained from metadata supplied by the sample provider rather than from assay-based typing. The prospective study material was composed of cDNA or gDNA derived from T cells, B-cell-depleted T cells, or PBMCs. The dataset comprised deeply sampled blood TCRbeta repertoires from subjects exposed to, actively infected with, or recovered from COVID-19. General study outcomes and caveats: The amount of clinical and demographic metadata varied by source and participant and was provided uncurated.

In regard to this clone: Its specific antigen is unknown. Within one base of it there is no much larger clone, and no base qualities were kept.

Another Seattle source contributed samples from volunteer blood donors who had recovered from COVID-19. Collaborating institutions collected whole blood in K2EDTA tubes following their own protocols. For TCRbeta analysis, collaborator samples were shipped as frozen whole blood, as isolated PBMCs, or as DNA extracted from either sample type. Here V drops 1 base and J drops 3 bases, and the junction holds 6 bases not matched to any gene. The cysteine opens and the phenylalanine closes a CDR3 of 16 amino acids. Just CDR3 DNA is preserved here, 48 bases in frame from base 1. CDR1 and CDR2 are drawn from the germline V gene: SGHRS, YFSETQ. TCRbeta CDR3 regions were amplified from genomic DNA using the immunoSEQ Assay, a bias-controlled multiplex PCR. As for the authors' bioinformatics: The number of nucleated cells in each sample was estimated by amplification of reference gene primers within the assay. To quantify the absolute abundance of each unique TCRbeta CDR3 rearrangement, sequence reads were collapsed and filtered. For each sample, productive Simpson clonality was calculated by taking the square root of Simpson's diversity index across productive rearrangements. Entries here come from immuneACCESS through TCRdb and include only in-frame sequences with V and J called. Some clones fail to appear in such tables; in the studies checked, an unresolved V gene covers under half of the shortfall, and the cause of the remainder is unknown. From that table come the V and J calls and clone size; the DNA was used to work out D and trimming. This sample has approximately 200,000 clones in its table, and approximately 85% of those were observed once. Around 3% of the sample is held by the ten biggest clonotypes.

Input material: peripheral blood. The sequence was obtained from a man aged 50 to 59 who had recovered from COVID-19. The chain is encoded by TRBV5-1 joined to TRBJ2-4, with 8 central nucleotides matching TRBD2. CDR3 loop: CASSLFAGGVKNIQYF. The sequenced DNA: TGCGCCAGCAGCTTGTTCGCGGGAGGCGTCAAAAACATTCAGTACTTC.